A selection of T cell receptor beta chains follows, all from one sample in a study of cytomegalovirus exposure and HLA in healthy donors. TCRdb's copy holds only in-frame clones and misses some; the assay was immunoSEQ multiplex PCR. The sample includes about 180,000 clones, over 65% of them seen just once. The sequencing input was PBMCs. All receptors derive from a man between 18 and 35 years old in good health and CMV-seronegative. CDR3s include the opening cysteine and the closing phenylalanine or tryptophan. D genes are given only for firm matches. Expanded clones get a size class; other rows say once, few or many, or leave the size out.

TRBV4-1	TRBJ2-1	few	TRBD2	CASSQDLLAAYNEQFF	TGCGCCAGCAGCCAAGATCTACTAGCGGCCTACAATGAGCAGTTCTTC
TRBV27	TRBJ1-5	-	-	CASSLGAQENQPQHF	TGTGCCAGCAGTTTAGGGGCACAGGAGAATCAGCCCCAGCATTTT
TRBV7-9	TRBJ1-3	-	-	CASSLVSSGNTIYF	TGTGCCAGCAGCTTAGTGTCGTCTGGAAACACCATATATTTT
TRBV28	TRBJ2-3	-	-	CASSSVYGGYTDTQYF	TGTGCCAGCAGTTCCGTCTACGGGGGATACACAGATACGCAGTATTTT
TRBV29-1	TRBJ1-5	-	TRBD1	CSVQTGEQPQHF	TGCAGCGTACAGACAGGGGAACAGCCCCAGCATTTT
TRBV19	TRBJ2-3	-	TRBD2	CASSAGLDFRADTQYF	TGTGCCAGTAGTGCAGGACTAGACTTTCGGGCAGATACGCAGTATTTT
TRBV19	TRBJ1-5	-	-	CASSREGGNQPQHF	TGTGCCAGTTCTCGGGAGGGAGGCAATCAGCCCCAGCATTTT
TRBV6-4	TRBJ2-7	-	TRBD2	CASSEVAGEYYEQYF	TGTGCCAGCAGTGAGGTAGCGGGGGAGTACTACGAGCAGTACTTC
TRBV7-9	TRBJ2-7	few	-	CASRRIGTYEQYF	TGTGCCAGCAGGAGGATCGGTACCTACGAGCAGTACTTC
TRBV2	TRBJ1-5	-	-	CASSKQGFSQPQHF	TGTGCCAGCAGCAAACAGGGATTTAGCCAGCCCCAGCATTTT
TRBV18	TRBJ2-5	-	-	CASSPIRRETQYF	TGTGCCAGCTCACCAATACGCAGGGAGACCCAGTACTTC
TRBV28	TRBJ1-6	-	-	CASRQRLARPLHF	TGTGCCAGCAGGCAGCGACTGGCCCGGCCCCTCCACTTT